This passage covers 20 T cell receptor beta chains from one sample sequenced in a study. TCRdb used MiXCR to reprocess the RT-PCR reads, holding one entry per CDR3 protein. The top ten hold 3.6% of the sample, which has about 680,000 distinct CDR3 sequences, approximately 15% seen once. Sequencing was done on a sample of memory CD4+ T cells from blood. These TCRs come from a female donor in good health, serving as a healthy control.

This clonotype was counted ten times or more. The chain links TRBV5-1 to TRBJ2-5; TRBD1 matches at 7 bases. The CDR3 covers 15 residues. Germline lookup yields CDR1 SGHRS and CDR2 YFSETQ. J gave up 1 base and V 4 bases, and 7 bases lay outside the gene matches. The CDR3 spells CASSIQGQAQETQYF. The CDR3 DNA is TGCGCCAGCAGCATTCAAGGACAGGCCCAAGAGACCCAGTACTTC.

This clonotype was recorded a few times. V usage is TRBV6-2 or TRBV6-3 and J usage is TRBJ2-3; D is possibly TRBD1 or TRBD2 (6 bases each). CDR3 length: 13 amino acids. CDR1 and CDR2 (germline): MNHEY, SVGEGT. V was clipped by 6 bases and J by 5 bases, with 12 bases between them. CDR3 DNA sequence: TGTGCCAGCAGAAAGGGGGGCGTAGATACGCAGTATTTT. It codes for CASRKGGVDTQYF.

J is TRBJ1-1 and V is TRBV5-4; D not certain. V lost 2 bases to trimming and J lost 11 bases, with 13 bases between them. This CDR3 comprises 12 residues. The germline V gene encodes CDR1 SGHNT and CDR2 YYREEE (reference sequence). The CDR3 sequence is CASSFDAVGAFF. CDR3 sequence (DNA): TGTGCCAGCAGCTTCGACGCCGTGGGCGCTTTCTTT.

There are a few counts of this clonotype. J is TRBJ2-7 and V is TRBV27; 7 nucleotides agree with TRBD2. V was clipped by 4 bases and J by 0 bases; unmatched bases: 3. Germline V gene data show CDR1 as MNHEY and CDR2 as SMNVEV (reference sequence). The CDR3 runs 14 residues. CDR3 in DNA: TGTGCCAGCAGTTCCGGGACTACCTCCTACGAGCAGTACTTC. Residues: CASSSGTTSYEQYF.

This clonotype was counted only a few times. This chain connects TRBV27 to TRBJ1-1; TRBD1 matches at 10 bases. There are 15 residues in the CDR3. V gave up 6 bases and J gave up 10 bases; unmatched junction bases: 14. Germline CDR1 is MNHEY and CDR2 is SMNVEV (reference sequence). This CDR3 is CASRNSGQGIFRAFF. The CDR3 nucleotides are TGTGCCAGCAGAAACTCGGGACAGGGGATCTTTCGAGCTTTCTTT.

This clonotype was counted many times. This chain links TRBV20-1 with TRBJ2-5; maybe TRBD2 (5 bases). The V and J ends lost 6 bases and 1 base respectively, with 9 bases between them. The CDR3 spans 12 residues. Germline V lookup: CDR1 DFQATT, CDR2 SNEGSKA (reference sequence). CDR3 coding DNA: TGCAGTGCACCGGACTTCCAAGAGACCCAGTACTTC. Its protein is CSAPDFQETQYF.

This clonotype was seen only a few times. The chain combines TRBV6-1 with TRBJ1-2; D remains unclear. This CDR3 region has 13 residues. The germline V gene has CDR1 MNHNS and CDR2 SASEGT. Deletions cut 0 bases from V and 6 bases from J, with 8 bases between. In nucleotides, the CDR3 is TGTGCCAGCAGTGAAGCAGGAGATGATGGCTACACCTTC. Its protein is CASSEAGDDGYTF.

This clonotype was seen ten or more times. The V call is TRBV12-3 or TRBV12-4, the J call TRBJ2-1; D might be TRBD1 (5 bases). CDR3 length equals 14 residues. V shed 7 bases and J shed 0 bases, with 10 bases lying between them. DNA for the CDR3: TGTGCCAGCAAGGTCGACAGCTCCTACAATGAGCAGTTCTTC. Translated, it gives CASKVDSSYNEQFF.

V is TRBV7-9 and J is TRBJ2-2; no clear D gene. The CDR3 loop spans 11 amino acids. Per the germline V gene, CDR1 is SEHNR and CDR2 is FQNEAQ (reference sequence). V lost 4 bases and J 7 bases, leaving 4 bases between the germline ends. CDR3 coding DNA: TGTGCCAGCAGCTCTCGCGGGGAGCTGTTTTTT. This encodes CASSSRGELFF. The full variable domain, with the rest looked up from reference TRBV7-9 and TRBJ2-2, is DTGVSQNPRHKITKRGQNVTFRCDPISEHNRLYWYRQTLGQGPEFLTYFQNEAQLEKSRLLSDRFSAERPKGSFSTLEIQRTEQGDSAMYLCASSSRGELFFGEGSRLTVL.

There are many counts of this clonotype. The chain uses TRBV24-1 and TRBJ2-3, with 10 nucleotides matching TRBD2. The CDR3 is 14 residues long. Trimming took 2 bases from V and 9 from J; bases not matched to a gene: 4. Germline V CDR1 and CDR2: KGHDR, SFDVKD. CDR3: CATSDSLLAGTQYF. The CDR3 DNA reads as TGTGCCACCAGTGATTCCCTACTAGCGGGAACGCAGTATTTT.

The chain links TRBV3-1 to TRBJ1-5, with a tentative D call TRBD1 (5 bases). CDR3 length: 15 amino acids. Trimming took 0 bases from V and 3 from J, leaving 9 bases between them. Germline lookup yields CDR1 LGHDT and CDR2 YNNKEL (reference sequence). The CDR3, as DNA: TGTGCCAGCAGCCAAGATAGGGGTGTCAATCAGCCCCAGCATTTT. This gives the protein CASSQDRGVNQPQHF.

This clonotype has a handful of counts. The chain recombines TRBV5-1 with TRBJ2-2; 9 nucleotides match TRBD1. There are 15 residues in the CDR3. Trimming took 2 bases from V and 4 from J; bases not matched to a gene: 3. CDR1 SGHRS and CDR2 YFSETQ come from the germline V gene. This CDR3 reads CASSFTGGGTGELFF. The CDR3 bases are TGCGCCAGCAGCTTTACAGGGGGCGGCACCGGGGAGCTGTTTTTT.

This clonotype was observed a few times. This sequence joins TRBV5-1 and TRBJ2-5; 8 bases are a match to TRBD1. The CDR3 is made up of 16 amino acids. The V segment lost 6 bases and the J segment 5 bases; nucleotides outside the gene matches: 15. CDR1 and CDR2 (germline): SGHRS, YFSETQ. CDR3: CASTLGAGTGHETQYF. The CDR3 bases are TGCGCCAGCACCCTGGGGGCCGGGACAGGTCACGAGACCCAGTACTTC.

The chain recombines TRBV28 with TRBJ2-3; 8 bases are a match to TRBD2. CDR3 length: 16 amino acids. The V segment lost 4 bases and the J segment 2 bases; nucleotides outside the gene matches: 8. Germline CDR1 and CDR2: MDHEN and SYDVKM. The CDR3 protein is CASSSPGGDYTDTQYF. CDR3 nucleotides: TGTGCCAGCAGTTCCCCGGGAGGGGATTACACAGATACGCAGTATTTT.

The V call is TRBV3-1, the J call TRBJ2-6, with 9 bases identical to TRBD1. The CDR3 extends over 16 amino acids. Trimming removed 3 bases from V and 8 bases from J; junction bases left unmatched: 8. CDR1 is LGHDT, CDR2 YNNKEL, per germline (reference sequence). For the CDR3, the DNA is TGTGCCAGCAGCCATGACTGGACAGGGGCGTCCAACGTCCTGACTTTC. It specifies CASSHDWTGASNVLTF.

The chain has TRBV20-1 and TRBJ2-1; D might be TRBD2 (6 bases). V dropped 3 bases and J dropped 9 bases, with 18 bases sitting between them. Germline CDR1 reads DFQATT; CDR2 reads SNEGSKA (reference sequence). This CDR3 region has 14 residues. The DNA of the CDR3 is TGCAGTGCTAGTACGGGACTCCCGAGGAGTGAGCAGTTCTTC. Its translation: CSASTGLPRSEQFF.

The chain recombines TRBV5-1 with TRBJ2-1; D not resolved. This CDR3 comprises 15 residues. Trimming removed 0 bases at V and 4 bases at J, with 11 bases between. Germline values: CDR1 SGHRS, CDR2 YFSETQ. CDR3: CASSLEGQAYNEQFF. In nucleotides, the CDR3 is TGCGCCAGCAGCTTGGAAGGGCAGGCATACAATGAGCAGTTCTTC.

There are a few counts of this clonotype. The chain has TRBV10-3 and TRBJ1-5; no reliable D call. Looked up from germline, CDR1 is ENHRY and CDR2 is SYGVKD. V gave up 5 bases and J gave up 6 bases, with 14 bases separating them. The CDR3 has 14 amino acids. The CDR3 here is CAISRGLDGQPQHF. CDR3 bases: TGTGCCATCAGTCGGGGTTTGGATGGTCAGCCCCAGCATTTT.

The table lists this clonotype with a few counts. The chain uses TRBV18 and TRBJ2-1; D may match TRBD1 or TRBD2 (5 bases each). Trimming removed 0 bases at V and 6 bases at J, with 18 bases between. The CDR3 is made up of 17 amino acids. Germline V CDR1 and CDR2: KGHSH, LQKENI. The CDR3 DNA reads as TGTGCCAGCTCACCACCGGACTCCGCCAGGGTGGGCAATGAGCAGTTCTTC. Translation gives CASSPPDSARVGNEQFF.

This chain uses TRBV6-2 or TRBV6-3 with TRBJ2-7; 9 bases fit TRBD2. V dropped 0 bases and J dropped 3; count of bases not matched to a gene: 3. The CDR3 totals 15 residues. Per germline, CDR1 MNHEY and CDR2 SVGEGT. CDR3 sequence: CASSYSRLADYEQYF. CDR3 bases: TGTGCCAGCAGTTACTCGAGACTAGCGGACTACGAGCAGTACTTC.